The sequence of this T cell receptor beta chain was determined in a study of identical twins. In its sample, this clonotype was seen many times. The V end was cut by 0 bases, the J end by 8 bases, with 15 bases between. The CDR3 has 16 amino acids. Germline-derived CDR1 and CDR2 are SGHRS and YFSETQ. TCRdb itself ran the 5' RACE reads through MiXCR, one entry per CDR3 protein. The profile shows about 280,000 distinct CDR3 sequences, less than 9% of them singletons. These data were also filed under a second study, of yellow fever vaccine responses in identical twins.

The TCR originated in a woman aged 18-30 years in good health. The chain combines TRBV5-1 with TRBJ1-6, with TRBD1 as a possible D gene (6 bases). The specimen sequenced was memory (CD45RO+) T cells sorted from blood. CDR3 protein: CASSLEYRAGDSPLHF. The CDR3 nucleotides read TGCGCCAGCAGCTTGGAATACAGGGCTGGGGATTCACCCCTCCACTTT.